These 15 T cell receptor beta chains were all obtained from the same sample, sequenced in a study of cytomegalovirus exposure and HLA in healthy donors. The PCR was carried out with 60 Vbeta primers and 13 Jbeta primers. Generated by immunoSEQ multiplex PCR, the TCRdb table keeps only in-frame clones and is missing some. The sample includes about 200,000 clones, roughly 83% of them seen just once. Sequenced: PBMCs. The receptors were gathered from a girl between 10 and 17 years old in good health and CMV-seronegative.

The rearrangement links TRBV27 to TRBJ2-1; a possible D gene is TRBD2 (6 bases). This CDR3 has 13 residues. Germline V CDR1 and CDR2: MNHEY, SMNVEV (reference sequence). V dropped 3 bases and J dropped 8 bases, with 11 bases sitting between them. CDR3 in amino acids: CASSLAGRYEQFF. CDR3 nucleotides: TGTGCCAGCAGTTTGGCAGGGAGGTATGAGCAGTTCTTC.

V and J are TRBV27 and TRBJ1-1; 10 bases match TRBD1. There are 16 residues in the CDR3. After removal of 4 bases from V and 5 bases from J, the junction contained 10 bases not matched to a gene. Germline V lookup: CDR1 MNHEY, CDR2 SMNVEV (reference sequence). CDR3 nucleotides: TGTGCCAGCAGTTCGTTGGACAGGGGGTTAGGGACTGAAGCTTTCTTT. It yields the protein CASSSLDRGLGTEAFF.

The genes are TRBV6-1 and TRBJ1-5; D call uncertain. The CDR3 is 13 residues long. Germline CDR1 MNHNS, CDR2 SASEGT. The V and J ends lost 3 bases and 5 bases respectively, with 8 bases between them. The CDR3 spells CASSEEVYQPQHF. CDR3 nucleotide sequence: TGTGCCAGCAGTGAGGAGGTTTATCAGCCCCAGCATTTT.

The CDR3 here is CASSVRTGGNTIYF. In nucleotides, the CDR3 is TGTGCCAGTAGTGTCCGGACAGGGGGAAACACCATATATTTT. This chain links TRBV19 with TRBJ1-3, with 8 bases aligning to TRBD1. The V gene's germline CDR1 is LNHDA and CDR2 SQIVND (reference sequence). This CDR3 has 14 amino acids. J was trimmed by 4 bases and V by 5 bases; bases with no gene match: 4.

J is TRBJ1-1 and V is TRBV29-1, with 11 nucleotides matching TRBD1. Germline lookup yields CDR1 SQVTM and CDR2 ANQGSEA. This CDR3 is built from 15 residues. V was clipped by 7 bases and J by 0 bases; unmatched bases: 7. This chain's CDR3 is CSAIGQGAMNTEAFF. The CDR3 nucleotides read TGCAGCGCGATAGGACAGGGGGCGATGAACACTGAAGCTTTCTTT.

The genes are TRBV6-4 and TRBJ1-6; D is possibly TRBD1 (6 bases). Germline CDR1 is MRHNA and CDR2 is SNTAGT. Trimming cost V 0 bases and J 10 bases, with 10 bases left between them. The CDR3 sequence is 14 residues long. The CDR3 nucleotides read TGTGCCAGCAGTGACTCGGGGGCGAGGTCACCCCTCCACTTT. Its protein product is CASSDSGARSPLHF.

This clone has just one count. The genes are TRBV18 and TRBJ2-1; 7 bases match TRBD1. The CDR3 has 14 residues. J lost 7 bases, V lost 6 bases, and 9 bases had no gene match. Per germline, CDR1 KGHSH and CDR2 LQKENI. As DNA, the CDR3 is TGTGCCAGCTCGCTGGGACAGTCCGGGAATGAGCAGTTCTTC. Amino acid sequence: CASSLGQSGNEQFF.

This clone was detected a few times. The CDR3 spells CASSSRGQYF. The DNA of the CDR3 is TGTGCCAGCAGCTCAAGGGGGCAGTACTTC. The chain uses TRBV5-6 and TRBJ2-7, with D tentatively TRBD1 (5 bases). Germline assignment: CDR1 SGHDT and CDR2 YYEEEE. There are 10 residues in the CDR3. V lost 3 bases to trimming and J lost 9 bases, with 7 bases between them.

The chain recombines TRBV9 with TRBJ2-1; 8 bases match TRBD1. Looked up from germline, CDR1 is SGDLS and CDR2 is YYNGEE. Trimming cost V 3 bases and J 7 bases; bases outside gene matches: 3. CDR3 length equals 13 residues. The CDR3 protein is CASSATGGNEQFF. Here the CDR3 DNA reads TGTGCCAGCAGCGCAACAGGGGGAAATGAGCAGTTCTTC.

The chain combines TRBV7-3 with TRBJ1-2, with a possible D match to TRBD1 (5 bases). Trimming took off 3 bases at V and 0 bases at J, with 11 bases between the two ends. The CDR3 is 15 amino acids. Germline CDR1 and CDR2: SGHTA and FQGTGA. The CDR3 sequence: CASSFQGTTNYGYTF. CDR3 coding DNA: TGTGCCAGCAGCTTTCAGGGAACAACTAACTATGGCTACACCTTC.

This chain links TRBV7-2 with TRBJ1-1; D uncertain. The V end was cut by 7 bases, the J end by 11 bases, with 20 bases between. CDR1 and CDR2 from the germline V gene are SGHTA and FQGNSA. The CDR3 contains 13 residues. The CDR3: CASITPENRRAFF. The CDR3 DNA reads as TGTGCCAGCATCACCCCAGAGAATCGCAGGGCTTTCTTT.

The V gene is TRBV2, the J gene TRBJ2-7, with a possible D match to TRBD2 (5 bases). Germline values: CDR1 SNHLY, CDR2 FYNNEI. The CDR3 contains 15 residues. Trimming stripped 6 bases from V and 0 bases from J, with 15 bases between. In DNA, the CDR3 is TGTGCCAGCAGCCCAAGCGGCCTAACCTCCTACGAGCAGTACTTC. Encoded protein: CASSPSGLTSYEQYF.

V usage is TRBV9 and J usage is TRBJ1-1; perhaps TRBD1 as D (5 bases). Germline values: CDR1 SGDLS, CDR2 YYNGEE. The CDR3 loop spans 15 amino acids. Trimming pared 1 base from V and 1 base from J, leaving 11 bases between. The CDR3 region is CASSVQGSWNTEAFF. Written as DNA, the CDR3 is TGTGCCAGCAGCGTACAGGGTTCGTGGAACACTGAAGCTTTCTTT.

The chain links TRBV2 to TRBJ2-1; 11 bases are shared with TRBD2. CDR1 SNHLY and CDR2 FYNNEI come from the germline V gene. Unmatched junction bases numbered 3, after V lost 7 bases and J lost 4 bases. This CDR3 spans 14 amino acids. CDR3 in amino acids: CASITSGRYNEQFF. The CDR3 DNA reads as TGTGCCAGCATTACTAGCGGGAGATACAATGAGCAGTTCTTC.

The rearrangement links TRBV7-2 to TRBJ2-5; 10 bases map to TRBD2. The J call may be incorrect, as the DNA end agrees better with TRBJ2-7. The CDR3 totals 18 residues. Looked up from germline, CDR1 is SGHTA and CDR2 is FQGNSA. The CDR3 nucleotides are TGTGCCAGCAGCCGGGGAGGGGGGGCTAGCGGGAGCTCCTACGAGCAGTACTTC. Its protein is CASSRGGGASGSSYEQYF.